A selection of T cell receptor beta chains follows, all from one sample in a study of Graves' ophthalmopathy and Graves' hyperthyroidism. TCRdb independently ran MiXCR on the multiplex PCR reads; one entry per CDR3 protein. Of about 640,000 distinct CDR3 sequences listed, approximately 39% are singletons. Sequencing used peripheral blood. The receptors come from an adult man with Graves' ophthalmopathy. Both conserved end residues are part of each CDR3. D genes are given only for firm matches. Rows give clone size only sometimes, using once, few, many, or a class for an expanded clone.

abundance | d_gene | j_gene | v_gene | CDR3aa | CDR3nt
many | - | TRBJ2-7 | TRBV29-1 | CSVELTESYEQYF | TGCAGCGTTGAGCTGACTGAGTCCTACGAGCAGTACTTC
many | - | TRBJ2-7 | TRBV13 | CASSATRDISYEQYF | TGTGCCAGCAGCGCTACACGGGACATCAGTTACGAGCAGTACTTC
- | TRBD1 | TRBJ1-3 | TRBV29-1 | CSASSRDSSGNTIYF | TGCAGCGCTTCAAGCCGGGACAGTTCTGGAAACACCATATATTTT
- | TRBD1 | TRBJ1-1 | TRBV25-1 | CASGQGTNTEAFF | TGTGCCAGCGGACAGGGTACGAACACTGAAGCTTTCTTT
many | TRBD1 | TRBJ2-7 | TRBV7-2 | CASSLAGSGQAISYEQYF | TGTGCCAGCAGCTTAGCGGGGTCGGGACAGGCAATCTCCTACGAGCAGTACTTC
many | TRBD1 | TRBJ2-7 | TRBV20-1 | CSASGQGGYEQYF | TGCAGTGCTAGCGGACAGGGGGGCTACGAGCAGTACTTC
many | - | TRBJ1-1 | TRBV20-1 | CSARDSRVNTEAFF | TGCAGTGCTAGAGATTCCCGGGTGAACACTGAAGCTTTCTTT
- | TRBD2 | TRBJ2-7 | TRBV5-1 | CASSLEVGREGKQYF | TGCGCCAGCAGCTTGGAAGTGGGCAGGGAGGGGAAGCAGTACTTC
- | - | TRBJ2-5 | TRBV19 | CASSIGIQETQYF | TGTGCCAGTAGTATAGGGATACAAGAGACCCAGTACTTC
- | TRBD1 | TRBJ1-1 | TRBV2 | CASSEGRDRRLGVNTEAFF | TGTGCCAGCAGTGAGGGACGGGACAGGAGGCTGGGGGTGAACACTGAAGCTTTCTTT
- | - | TRBJ1-2 | TRBV7-9 | CASSPQGGQSF | TGTGCCAGCAGCCCCCAGGGTGGACAAAGCTTC
few | - | TRBJ1-5 | TRBV5-1 | CASSLFAGVGPQHF | TGCGCCAGCAGCTTGTTCGCAGGGGTCGGGCCCCAGCATTTT
many | - | TRBJ2-5 | TRBV10-3 | CAISESGRTQETQYF | TGTGCCATCAGTGAGTCTGGACGGACGCAAGAGACCCAGTACTTC
many | TRBD1 | TRBJ1-6 | TRBV6-5 | CASSSRTGSNSPLHF | TGTGCCAGCAGTTCACGGACAGGGTCGAATTCACCCCTCCACTTT
few | - | TRBJ1-3 | TRBV6-5 | CASKQAYSGNTIYF | TGTGCCAGCAAACAGGCCTACTCTGGAAACACCATATATTTT
- | - | TRBJ2-7 | TRBV14 | CASSQDRDTGEQYF | TGTGCCAGCAGCCAAGATCGGGACACCGGGGAGCAGTACTTC
many | - | TRBJ1-5 | TRBV20-1 | CSASKEQHNQPQHF | TGCAGTGCGTCGAAGGAGCAGCACAATCAGCCCCAGCATTTT
once | - | TRBJ1-4 | TRBV11-2 | CASSPREGATNEKLFF | TGTGCCAGCAGCCCCCGGGAGGGGGCAACTAATGAAAAACTGTTTTTT
- | - | TRBJ2-5 | TRBV20-1 | CSARDQGKETQYF | TGCAGTGCTAGAGATCAGGGGAAAGAGACCCAGTACTTC
many | TRBD2 | TRBJ2-7 | TRBV19 | CASSSLAGASEQYF | TGTGCCAGTAGTTCCCTAGCGGGAGCCTCCGAGCAGTACTTC
- | TRBD1 | TRBJ2-5 | TRBV7-2 | CASRGTGGAIGNQYF | TGTGCCAGCAGGGGGACAGGGGGCGCGATTGGCAACCAGTACTTC
many | TRBD1 | TRBJ1-2 | TRBV12-3/TRBV12-4 | CASSSTGGGGYGYTF | TGTGCCAGCAGCTCGACAGGGGGTGGAGGCTATGGCTACACCTTC
once | TRBD1 | TRBJ1-6 | TRBV7-2 | CASSVAGGTSPLHF | TGTGCCAGCAGCGTAGCAGGGGGAACTTCACCCCTCCACTTT
- | - | TRBJ1-2 | TRBV6-9 | CASSYSRQLLPGYTF | TGTGCCAGCAGTTATTCCCGACAACTCCTACCCGGCTACACCTTC
many | - | TRBJ1-1 | TRBV2 | CASSTGAAGGTEAFF | TGTGCCAGCAGTACCGGGGCCGCCGGTGGTACTGAAGCTTTCTTT
- | TRBD2 | TRBJ2-2 | TRBV9 | CASSVGGLAGDGELFF | TGTGCCAGCAGCGTAGGGGGACTAGCGGGAGACGGGGAGCTGTTTTTT
- | TRBD1 | TRBJ1-5 | TRBV24-1 | CASSLPGGINQPQHF | TGTGCCAGTAGTCTCCCAGGGGGAATCAATCAGCCCCAGCATTTT
- | TRBD1 | TRBJ1-2 | TRBV7-8 | CASSRGTGTGGDYGYTF | TGTGCCAGCAGCCGAGGAACCGGGACAGGGGGCGACTATGGCTACACCTTC
many | TRBD2 | TRBJ2-5 | TRBV11-2 | CASSVLAGETQYF | TGTGCCAGCAGCGTACTAGCGGGAGAGACCCAGTACTTC
many | - | TRBJ1-4 | TRBV15 | CATSSPGNRGNEKLFF | TGTGCCACCAGCAGTCCGGGTAATCGGGGTAATGAAAAACTGTTTTTT
many | - | TRBJ1-6 | TRBV4-3 | CASSQGGLANSPLHF | TGCGCCAGCAGCCAAGGGGGTCTAGCGAATTCACCCCTCCACTTT
- | - | TRBJ2-2 | TRBV11-2 | CASSFKQTAGNTGELFF | TGTGCCAGCAGCTTTAAGCAGACCGCGGGGAACACCGGGGAGCTGTTTTTT
many | TRBD1 | TRBJ1-5 | TRBV20-1 | CSAGQGARQPQHF | TGCAGTGCGGGACAGGGGGCACGGCAGCCCCAGCATTTT
many | - | TRBJ1-1 | TRBV5-1 | CASSLDTGSEWAFF | TGCGCCAGCAGCTTGGATACGGGGTCGGAGTGGGCTTTCTTT
many | - | TRBJ2-6 | TRBV20-1 | CSAREAGANVLTF | TGCAGTGCTAGGGAGGCTGGGGCCAACGTCCTGACTTTC
- | TRBD1 | TRBJ1-5 | TRBV7-6 | CASSLYRGGNQPQHF | TGTGCCAGCAGCTTATACAGGGGTGGCAATCAGCCCCAGCATTTT
- | TRBD2 | TRBJ2-5 | TRBV29-1 | CSVEVPGLAGVPETQYF | TGCAGCGTTGAAGTTCCGGGACTAGCGGGGGTGCCAGAGACCCAGTACTTC
many | - | TRBJ1-6 | TRBV5-1 | CASSLEGYGSPLHF | TGCGCCAGCAGCTTGGAAGGTTACGGTTCACCCCTCCACTTT
many | - | TRBJ1-1 | TRBV5-1 | CASSLASMVKTEAFF | TGCGCCAGCAGCTTGGCCAGCATGGTAAAGACTGAAGCTTTCTTT
- | - | TRBJ2-5 | TRBV25-1 | CASSDRTRKQEETQYF | TGTGCCAGCAGTGATAGGACAAGAAAGCAGGAAGAGACCCAGTACTTC
few | - | TRBJ2-5 | TRBV7-2 | CASSPGTPLKAQYF | TGTGCCAGCAGCCCCGGGACTCCCCTCAAGGCCCAGTACTTC
many | TRBD2 | TRBJ2-2 | TRBV25-1 | CASSALAGGPTGELFF | TGTGCCAGCAGTGCCTTAGCGGGAGGGCCCACCGGGGAGCTGTTTTTT
- | TRBD2 | TRBJ2-3 | TRBV7-8 | CASKLLPAGAPTDTQYF | TGTGCCAGCAAGCTTCTACCAGCGGGAGCCCCTACAGATACGCAGTATTTT
- | - | TRBJ2-5 | TRBV7-2 | CASGLLGHLRQYQETQYF | TGTGCCAGCGGCTTATTAGGTCATCTGAGACAGTACCAAGAGACCCAGTACTTC
- | TRBD1 | TRBJ2-7 | TRBV6-6 | CASSLTGQGKEQYF | TGTGCCAGCAGTCTGACGGGACAGGGTAAAGAGCAGTACTTC
- | - | TRBJ1-5 | TRBV2 | CASPRTAYSNQPQHF | TGTGCCAGCCCTAGGACTGCATATAGCAATCAGCCCCAGCATTTT
- | TRBD1 | TRBJ1-4 | TRBV25-1 | CASSEAGGYPEKLFF | TGTGCCAGCAGTGAAGCAGGGGGATATCCGGAAAAACTGTTTTTT
- | - | TRBJ2-3 | TRBV10-2 | CASMGPGYLSTDTQYF | TGCGCCAGCATGGGTCCAGGTTATCTAAGCACAGATACGCAGTATTTT
- | TRBD2 | TRBJ2-7 | TRBV2 | CASGLAVSYEQYF | TGTGCCAGCGGACTAGCGGTTTCCTACGAGCAGTACTTC
- | - | TRBJ1-5 | TRBV7-9 | CASSGSDRLNSNSNQPQHF | TGTGCCAGCAGCGGATCGGACAGACTGAACTCGAATAGCAATCAGCCCCAGCATTTT
- | TRBD2 | TRBJ2-5 | TRBV10-3 | CAISVEVAGETQYF | TGTGCCATCAGCGTTGAAGTAGCGGGAGAGACCCAGTACTTC
many | TRBD1 | TRBJ1-6 | TRBV5-6 | CASSLHTGTVGSPLHF | TGTGCCAGCAGCCTCCATACCGGGACAGTAGGTTCACCCCTCCACTTT
few | - | TRBJ2-7 | TRBV9 | CASSYGGLLNYEQYF | TGTGCCAGCAGTTATGGGGGACTCCTTAACTACGAGCAGTACTTC
few | - | TRBJ1-1 | TRBV14 | CASSQEFLGQSNTEAFF | TGTGCCAGCAGCCAAGAATTTCTAGGACAGAGCAACACTGAAGCTTTCTTT